This is a list of T cell receptor beta chains from one sample in a study of response to subunit inactivated influenza vaccine. TCRdb redid the calling of the RT-PCR reads with MiXCR, one entry per CDR3 protein. The table records 600,000 to 850,000 distinct CDR3 sequences, around 13% of them present only once. The sample here was PBMCs from blood, taken 14 to 15 days before vaccination. Receptors were obtained from a man between 50 and 59 years old who received an inactivated influenza vaccine. Each CDR3 is given with its conserved first and last residue. A D gene is named only where the DNA matches it firmly. Size is omitted from some rows. Given values are once, few, many or a class for expanded clones.

clone_size d_call cdr3_length j_call v_call cdr3_aa cdr3_nt
few TRBD1 17 TRBJ2-3 TRBV24-1 CATSDPGQGVGTDTQYF TGTGCCACCAGTGACCCTGGACAGGGTGTCGGCACAGATACGCAGTATTTT
NA NA 17 TRBJ2-1 TRBV3-1 CASSLLRGGRSYNEQFF TGTGCCAGCAGCCTCCTCCGTGGCGGGCGCTCCTACAATGAGCAGTTCTTC
NA NA 16 TRBJ2-7 TRBV5-1 CASSLDTIGESGEQYF TGCGCCAGCAGCTTGGATACTATCGGGGAGAGTGGCGAGCAGTACTTC
few NA 15 TRBJ1-3 TRBV11-2 CASSLSASGRDTIYF TGTGCCAGCAGCTTAAGCGCGTCAGGGCGGGACACCATATATTTT
NA NA 17 TRBJ2-7 TRBV5-1 CASSPSPLGRVTDEQYF TGCGCCAGCAGCCCAAGCCCCCTGGGCAGGGTTACGGACGAGCAGTACTTC
NA TRBD1 14 TRBJ2-1 TRBV15 CATWEQGTYNEQFF TGTGCCACATGGGAACAGGGGACCTACAATGAGCAGTTCTTC
few NA 21 TRBJ2-6 TRBV9 CASSVGSGGTGSRSGANVLTF TGTGCCAGCAGCGTTGGAAGTGGTGGTACAGGTTCCCGCTCTGGGGCCAACGTCCTGACTTTC
few NA 13 TRBJ2-1 TRBV7-9 CASSFRLVNEQFF TGTGCCAGCAGCTTTCGACTAGTCAATGAGCAGTTCTTC
NA TRBD2 16 TRBJ2-3 TRBV4-3 CASSRRLAGGADTQYF TGCGCCAGCAGCCGCCGGTTAGCGGGGGGGGCAGATACGCAGTATTTT
NA NA 13 TRBJ1-1 TRBV29-1 CSVRHDLGTEAFF TGCAGCGTTAGACACGACCTAGGCACTGAAGCTTTCTTT
NA TRBD1 14 TRBJ1-5 TRBV15 CATGDRGVYQPQHF TGTGCCACCGGGGACAGGGGGGTCTATCAGCCCCAGCATTTT
NA TRBD2 15 TRBJ2-7 TRBV20-1 CSARSKTSAPYEQYF TGCAGTGCTAGGTCTAAGACTAGCGCTCCCTACGAGCAGTACTTC
NA NA 15 TRBJ2-2 TRBV18 CASSPRTPDTGELFF TGTGCCAGCTCACCGCGGACACCTGACACCGGGGAGCTGTTTTTT
few TRBD1 13 TRBJ2-1 TRBV10-3 CAIRLDRYNEQFF TGTGCCATCAGATTGGACAGGTACAATGAGCAGTTCTTC
NA NA 15 TRBJ2-5 TRBV28 CASSPQVGLEETQYF TGTGCCAGCAGTCCCCAGGTGGGCCTGGAGGAGACCCAGTACTTC
few NA 15 TRBJ2-7 TRBV6-2/TRBV6-3 CASSTTSLASYEQYF TGTGCCAGCAGTACAACAAGCTTGGCTTCCTACGAGCAGTACTTC
few NA 16 TRBJ2-5 TRBV20-1 CSARDFRATNQETQYF TGCAGTGCTAGAGATTTCAGGGCCACAAACCAAGAGACCCAGTACTTC
NA NA 13 TRBJ2-7 TRBV30 CAWSGLYNYEQYF TGTGCCTGGAGTGGATTGTATAACTACGAGCAGTACTTC
many TRBD1 15 TRBJ2-7 TRBV5-1 CASSFRDRGLDEQYF TGCGCCAGCAGCTTCCGGGACAGGGGGCTGGACGAGCAGTACTTC
few NA 17 TRBJ1-5 TRBV5-5 CASSYAPMGLLGEPQHF TGTGCCAGCAGCTACGCCCCGATGGGACTCCTGGGGGAGCCCCAGCATTTT
few NA 16 TRBJ2-7 TRBV25-1 CASSDFGMTGAYEQYF TGTGCCAGCAGTGACTTTGGGATGACAGGTGCCTACGAGCAGTACTTC
NA NA 14 TRBJ2-7 TRBV5-1 CASSSGDQIYEQYF TGCGCCAGCAGCTCGGGCGACCAAATCTACGAGCAGTACTTC
NA NA 14 TRBJ2-1 TRBV15 CATSRQGTYNEQFF TGTGCCACCAGCAGACAGGGTACCTACAATGAGCAGTTCTTC
NA TRBD1 15 TRBJ2-3 TRBV9 CASTEGAGGTDTQYF TGTGCCAGCACCGAGGGGGCAGGGGGTACAGATACGCAGTATTTT
NA TRBD2 15 TRBJ2-1 TRBV10-2 CASSERTSGGDEQFF TGCGCCAGCAGTGAACGGACTAGCGGGGGGGATGAGCAGTTCTTC
NA NA 12 TRBJ1-6 TRBV30 CAWSVPKGPLHF TGTGCCTGGAGTGTCCCGAAAGGACCCCTCCACTTT
NA NA 14 TRBJ2-7 TRBV6-2/TRBV6-3 CASNRGEISYEQYF TGTGCCAGCAACCGCGGAGAAATCTCCTACGAGCAGTACTTC
few NA 13 TRBJ2-3 TRBV9 CASRRGNTDTQYF TGTGCCAGCAGACGGGGGAACACAGATACGCAGTATTTT
NA TRBD1 15 TRBJ1-3 TRBV18 CASSPQGAVGNTIYF TGTGCCAGCTCACCGCAGGGGGCGGTTGGAAACACCATATATTTT
many NA 15 TRBJ2-7 TRBV7-2 CASSLISGSSYEQYF TGTGCCAGCAGCTTAATATCCGGGAGCTCCTACGAGCAGTACTTC